This T cell receptor (beta chain) stems from a study of cytomegalovirus exposure and HLA in healthy donors. General study points: An analysis that came later showed most CMV-associated TCR beta chains appearing HLA-restricted. CMV serostatus was the sole immune exposure information available. Most TCR beta V segments were productive about 90% or about 30% of the time in an earlier analysis.

Remarks on this clone: The antigen is unknown.

The PCR employed 60 Vbeta primers together with 13 Jbeta primers. Profiling relied on immunoSEQ multiplex PCR, and the TCRdb table lists in-frame clones only, not all of them. There are approximately 200,000 clones in the sample; around 81% occur only once, and just over 2% lies in the top ten. This CDR3 region has 13 residues. Germline-derived CDR1 and CDR2 are MNHEY and SVGAGI. The V segment lost 10 bases and the J segment 2 bases; nucleotides outside the gene matches: 7. The receptor comes from a woman in her late teens or twenties in good health and CMV-seropositive. The chain combines TRBV6-5 with TRBJ2-5; TRBD2 matches 7 bases. Sequenced material: PBMCs. The CDR3 region is CATSRTRQETQYF. The DNA of the CDR3 is TGTGCCACGAGCCGGACTAGACAAGAGACCCAGTACTTC.